The present T cell receptor beta chain was sequenced within a study of blood T cells in healthy people across ages (dated by TCRdb to 2014 to 2015). With regard to the full study: Template switching captured roughly one uniquely barcoded TCR beta cDNA molecule per two T cells in model experiments. To track age-related changes in TCR beta repertoire diversity, the study relied on deep sequencing normalized with unique cDNA molecular identifiers. Donors were grouped into four age groups: young (average roughly 17 years), middle-aged (about 38), aged (62) and long-lived (approximately 78). To avoid experimental bias, donors of different ages were distributed randomly across sequencing lanes. Using the same blood draw, the study looked at two additional independent replicas of 1 million unique cDNA reads for two donors, one aged 18 to 30 and the other aged 80 or older.

Systemically healthy Caucasian individuals from Russia, 35 to 50 in total and aged roughly 6 to 95 years, were included as donors. Each donor gave ten milliliters of peripheral blood, drawn into EDTA-treated Vacutainer tubes. Ficoll-Paque density-gradient centrifugation was used to isolate PBMCs, with at least 7 million per sample. Total RNA, at least 5 micrograms per sample, was extracted from PBMCs with Trizol reagent. For every donor, an aliquot of PBMCs went through flow cytometry to measure the percentages of naive CD45RAhigh/CD27high T cells. This clonotype was observed many times. Which antigen it targets is not known. The input lacks base qualities; no much larger clone sits a single base away. The CDR3, cysteine through phenylalanine, is 12 amino acids long. Of the read, only the CDR3 DNA is kept; its 36 bases are in frame from base 1. Trimming at the junction amounts to 2 bases on V and 4 bases on J, and the germline ends lie 5 bases apart. The germline V gene (reference sequence) gives CDR1 as MNHNY and CDR2 as SVGAGI.

The library was built by means of 5' RACE. The listed sequencing device is Illumina HiSeq 2500. The second PCR ran for roughly 7 to 11 cycles and used a J-beta primer mix along with a sample-barcoded 5' primer. A unique molecular identifier was introduced onto each TCR beta cDNA molecule by a template-switch 5' adaptor carrying 12 random nucleotides. At least 2.5 million CDR3-containing paired-end reads were obtained from each sample. All of the RNA was converted into first-strand cDNA using the Mint cDNA synthesis kit, with a TRBC-specific oligonucleotide serving as the primer. Following uracil-DNA glycosylase treatment, a first 18-cycle PCR with universal primers M1SS and BC2_uni_R was performed on all cDNA. The authors processed their data as follows. For normalization, 1 million high-quality reads, each with a distinct molecular identifier, were randomly selected from each sample. Instead of being binned into consensus sequences, reads with shared molecular identifiers were discarded. MiTCR, with a Q25 quality threshold and the strictest error-elimination algorithm, was used for CDR3 identification, clonotype clustering and error correction. A nonparametric unseen species model with Euler transformation was used to estimate lower-bound total TCR beta diversity. The raw public reads went through TCRdb reprocessing: fastp at Q25, MiXCR clone calling, in-frame beta chains kept. Each entry merges the rows of one CDR3 protein and shows their most common DNA and genes. V and J calls and clone size were set by TCRdb, not the authors. A total of 380,000 or so distinct CDR3 sequences appear in this sample, over 45% of them only once. The ten largest account for approximately 51% of the sample.

General conclusions and limits of the study: Because donor CMV infection status was unknown, age-related changes in expanded clonotypes were potentially confounded. As age increased, observed TCR beta diversity per million T cells dropped in a roughly linear way, and a significant reduction was already evident by age roughly 40. Compared with the aged group, more naive CD4+ T cells, fewer expanded clones and increased TCR diversity were shown by the long-lived group, suggesting age selection. Observed TCR beta diversity correlated strongly with the percentage of naive T cells measured by flow cytometry. Estimates of total diversity based on one million sequenced T cells were regarded as lower bounds and as underestimates. Conclusive comparison of naive and antigen-experienced compartments was prevented by the profiling of bulk unsorted PBMCs.

The V and J genes are TRBV6-6 and TRBJ2-5; the D gene is perhaps TRBD1, on 5 matching bases. The sequence came from a man in his 60s in good health. Sequenced material: blood. The DNA reads TGTGCCAGCAGTTACAGGGGAGAGACCCAGTACTTC. This yields the protein CASSYRGETQYF.